This entry features one T cell receptor (beta chain) sequence. Its cognate antigen is unknown. TCRdb re-called the 5' RACE reads; every CDR3 protein appears as one record, without DNA. The table for this sample gives some 210,000 distinct CDR3 sequences. The record originates from a study of monozygotic twins with inflammatory bowel disease. Whole-study findings and limits: The analysis yielded no support for one strong signal or clonotype associated with IBD. Relative to healthy twins, IBD patients had fewer clonotypes in common with others, a gap that was especially apparent with disease activity.

CDR3 length equals 14 residues. Source material: blood. J is TRBJ1-5 and V is TRBV12-3 or TRBV12-4. The TCR comes from a human donor with ulcerative colitis or Crohn's disease, or a healthy co-twin of an affected twin (not recorded which). The chain's CDR3 is CASSLANSNQPQHF.